This TCR beta chain comes out of a study of CD8+ T cells in alopecia areata. Study-wide background: For the treated group, dosing was oral tofacitinib at 5 to 10 mg twice daily.

V lost 4 bases, J lost 0 bases, and 10 bases lay in between. The CDR3 length is 16 residues. Germline V CDR1 and CDR2: MNHEY, SMNVEV (reference sequence). Extracted RNA was reverse transcribed, and the resulting cDNA served as sequencing template. Clones were sequenced by immunoSEQ multiplex PCR, and TCRdb holds only the in-frame ones, with some missing. Altogether around 70,000 clones are present, 25% to 30% being singletons, with the ten largest covering about 15%. Treatment here: oral pan-JAK inhibitor, 5-10 mg twice daily. Lesional scalp tissue (obtained by punch biopsy) and peripheral blood were collected from alopecia areata patients.

The V gene is TRBV27, the J gene TRBJ2-6, with TRBD2 as a possible D gene (5 bases). Source: CD8+ T cells sorted from blood, taken at week 4, from a patient treated with tofacitinib. The sequence was collected from a human donor with alopecia areata. The CDR3 sequence is CASSYLGDSGANVLTF. CDR3 in DNA: TGTGCCAGCAGTTATCTCGGGGACTCTGGGGCCAACGTCCTGACTTTC.